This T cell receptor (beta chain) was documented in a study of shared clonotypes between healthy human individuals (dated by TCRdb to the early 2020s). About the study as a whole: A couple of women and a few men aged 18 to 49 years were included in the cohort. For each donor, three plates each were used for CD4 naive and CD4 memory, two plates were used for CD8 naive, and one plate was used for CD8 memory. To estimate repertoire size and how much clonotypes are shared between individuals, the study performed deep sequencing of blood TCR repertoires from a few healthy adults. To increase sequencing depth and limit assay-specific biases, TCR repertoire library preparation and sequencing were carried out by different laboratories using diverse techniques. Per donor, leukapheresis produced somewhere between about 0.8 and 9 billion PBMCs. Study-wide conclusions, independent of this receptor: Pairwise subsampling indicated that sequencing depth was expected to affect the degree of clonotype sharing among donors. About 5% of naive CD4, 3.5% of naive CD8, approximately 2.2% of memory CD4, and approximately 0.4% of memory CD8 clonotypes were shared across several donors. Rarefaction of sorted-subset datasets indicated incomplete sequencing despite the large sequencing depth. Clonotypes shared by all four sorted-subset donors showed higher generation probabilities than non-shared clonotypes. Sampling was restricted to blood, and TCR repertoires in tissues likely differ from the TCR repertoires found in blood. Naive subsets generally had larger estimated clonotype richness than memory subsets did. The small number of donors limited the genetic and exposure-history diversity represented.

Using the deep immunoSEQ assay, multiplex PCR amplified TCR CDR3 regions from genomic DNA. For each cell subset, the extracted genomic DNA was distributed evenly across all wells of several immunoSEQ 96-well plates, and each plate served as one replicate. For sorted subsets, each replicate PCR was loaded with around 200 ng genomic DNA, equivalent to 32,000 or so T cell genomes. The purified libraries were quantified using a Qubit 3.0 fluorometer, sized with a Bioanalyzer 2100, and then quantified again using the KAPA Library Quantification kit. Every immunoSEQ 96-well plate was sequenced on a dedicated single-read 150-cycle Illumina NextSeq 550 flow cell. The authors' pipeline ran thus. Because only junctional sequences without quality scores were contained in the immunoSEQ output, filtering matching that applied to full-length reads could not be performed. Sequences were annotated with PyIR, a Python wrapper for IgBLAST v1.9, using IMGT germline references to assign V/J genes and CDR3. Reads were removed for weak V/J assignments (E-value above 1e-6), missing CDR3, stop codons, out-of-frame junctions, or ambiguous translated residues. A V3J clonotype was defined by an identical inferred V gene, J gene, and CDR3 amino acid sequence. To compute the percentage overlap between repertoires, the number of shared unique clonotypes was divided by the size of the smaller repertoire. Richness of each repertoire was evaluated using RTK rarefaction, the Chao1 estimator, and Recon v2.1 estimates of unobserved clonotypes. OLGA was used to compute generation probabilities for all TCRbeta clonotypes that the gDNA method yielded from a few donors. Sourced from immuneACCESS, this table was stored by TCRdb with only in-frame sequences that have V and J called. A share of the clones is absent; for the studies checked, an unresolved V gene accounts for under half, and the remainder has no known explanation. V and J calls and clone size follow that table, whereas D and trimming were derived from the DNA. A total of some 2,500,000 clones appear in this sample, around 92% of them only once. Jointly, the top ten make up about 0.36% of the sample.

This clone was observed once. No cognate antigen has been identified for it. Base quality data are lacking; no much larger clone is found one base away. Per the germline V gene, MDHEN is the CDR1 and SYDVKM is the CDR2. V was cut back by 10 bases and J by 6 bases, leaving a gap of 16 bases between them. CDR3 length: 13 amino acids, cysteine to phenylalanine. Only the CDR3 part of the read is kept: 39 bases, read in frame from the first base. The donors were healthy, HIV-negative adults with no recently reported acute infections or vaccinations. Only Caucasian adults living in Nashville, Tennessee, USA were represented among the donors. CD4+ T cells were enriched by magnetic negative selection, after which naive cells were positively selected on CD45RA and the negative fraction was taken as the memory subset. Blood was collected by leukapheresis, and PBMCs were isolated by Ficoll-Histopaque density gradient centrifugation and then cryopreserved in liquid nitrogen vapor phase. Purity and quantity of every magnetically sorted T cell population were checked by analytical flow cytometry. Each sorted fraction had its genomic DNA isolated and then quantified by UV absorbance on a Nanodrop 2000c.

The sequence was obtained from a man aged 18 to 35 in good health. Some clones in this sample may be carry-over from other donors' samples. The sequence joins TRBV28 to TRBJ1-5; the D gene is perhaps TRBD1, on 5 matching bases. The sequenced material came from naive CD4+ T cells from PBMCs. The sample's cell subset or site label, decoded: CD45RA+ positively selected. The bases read TGTGCCATCAAATCGGGGGATCCTCAGCCCCAGCATTTT. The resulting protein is CAIKSGDPQPQHF.